This is a list of T cell receptor beta chains from one sample in a study of shared clonotypes between healthy human individuals. Libraries were prepared by immunoSEQ multiplex PCR; TCRdb keeps only in-frame clonotypes and omits some of them. This sample has just over 2,000,000 clones, with 85% to 95% found just once. The material sequenced was naive CD4+ T cells sorted from blood. The receptors were gathered from a man younger than 35 in good health. CDR3s include the opening cysteine and the closing phenylalanine or tryptophan. A D gene is named only where the DNA matches it firmly. Rows may omit the clone size; those that give it use once, few, many or a size class.

clone_size: -; v_call: TRBV7-8; j_call: TRBJ1-5; d_call: -; cdr3_nt: TGTGCCAGCAGCTTAGTCCGGGAAAATCAGCCCCAGCATTTT; cdr3_aa: CASSLVRENQPQHF
clone_size: -; v_call: TRBV6-1; j_call: TRBJ2-5; d_call: TRBD1; cdr3_nt: TGTGCCAGCAGTGAAACAGGGGGAGGTATTGAGACCCAGTACTTC; cdr3_aa: CASSETGGGIETQYF
clone_size: -; v_call: TRBV2; j_call: TRBJ2-7; d_call: TRBD1; cdr3_nt: TGTGCCAGCCTTGGGACAGACTGGCAATACGAGCAGTACTTC; cdr3_aa: CASLGTDWQYEQYF
clone_size: -; v_call: TRBV7-8; j_call: TRBJ2-7; d_call: TRBD2; cdr3_nt: TGTGCCAGCAGGCGGAAGCCGGGACTAGCGGGGAGGCGGGGTGACGAGCAGTACTTC; cdr3_aa: CASRRKPGLAGRRGDEQYF
clone_size: -; v_call: TRBV30; j_call: TRBJ2-5; d_call: -; cdr3_nt: TGTGCCTGGAAACCATACCAAGAGACCCAGTACTTC; cdr3_aa: CAWKPYQETQYF
clone_size: -; v_call: TRBV7-9; j_call: TRBJ2-7; d_call: -; cdr3_nt: TGTGCCAGCAGCTCCCAGGGGAGCTCCTACGAGCAGTACTTC; cdr3_aa: CASSSQGSSYEQYF
clone_size: -; v_call: TRBV11-1; j_call: TRBJ1-1; d_call: -; cdr3_nt: TGTGCCAGCAGCCCAACAACCCCAAACACTGAAGCTTTCTTT; cdr3_aa: CASSPTTPNTEAFF
clone_size: few; v_call: TRBV10-3; j_call: TRBJ1-2; d_call: -; cdr3_nt: TGTGCCATCAGTGAGAAACAGATTAACTATGGCTACACCTTC; cdr3_aa: CAISEKQINYGYTF
clone_size: once; v_call: TRBV9; j_call: TRBJ2-4; d_call: -; cdr3_nt: TGTGCCAGCAGCGTAGAGAGTACTGAGGGGGTAGCCAAAAACATTCAGTACTTC; cdr3_aa: CASSVESTEGVAKNIQYF
clone_size: -; v_call: TRBV6-1; j_call: TRBJ2-7; d_call: TRBD2; cdr3_nt: TGTGCCAGCAGGGCGGCGGGAGGCCCCTTGGAGCAGTACTTC; cdr3_aa: CASRAAGGPLEQYF
clone_size: -; v_call: TRBV7-2; j_call: TRBJ2-5; d_call: -; cdr3_nt: TGTGCCAGCAGCTCCCAGGGTCCCGAGACCCAGTACTTC; cdr3_aa: CASSSQGPETQYF
clone_size: -; v_call: TRBV29-1; j_call: TRBJ1-1; d_call: -; cdr3_nt: TGCAGCCTGACCCTCATGATGAACACTGAAGCTTTCTTT; cdr3_aa: CSLTLMMNTEAFF
clone_size: -; v_call: TRBV30; j_call: TRBJ1-2; d_call: -; cdr3_nt: TGTGCCTGGAGTGCTCCTACAGGGCTCAACTATGGCTACACCTTC; cdr3_aa: CAWSAPTGLNYGYTF
clone_size: -; v_call: TRBV18; j_call: TRBJ2-7; d_call: TRBD2; cdr3_nt: TGTGCCAGCTCACCTACTAGCGGTGGGAGCGAGCAGTACTTC; cdr3_aa: CASSPTSGGSEQYF
clone_size: -; v_call: TRBV10-3; j_call: TRBJ2-3; d_call: TRBD2; cdr3_nt: TGTGCCATCAGTGATCCCATAGCGGGAGGAATAGATACGCAGTATTTT; cdr3_aa: CAISDPIAGGIDTQYF
clone_size: -; v_call: TRBV6-1; j_call: TRBJ1-5; d_call: -; cdr3_nt: TGTGCCAGCAGTGAAGCAGGGGGTCGCAATCAGCCCCAGCATTTT; cdr3_aa: CASSEAGGRNQPQHF